A single T cell receptor (beta chain) is shown here with its context. The antigen remains unidentified. The sample is drawn from a study of cytomegalovirus exposure and HLA in healthy donors. Study results and limitations: A later analysis appeared to link common viral pathogens to several of the most significant clusters.

The primer mix had 60 Vbeta and 13 Jbeta primers. Profiling relied on immunoSEQ multiplex PCR, and the TCRdb table lists in-frame clones only, not all of them. The table for this sample gives about 170,000 clones. Trimming stripped 0 bases from V and 10 bases from J, with 19 bases between. The CDR3 sequence is 15 residues long. Germline values: CDR1 GTSNPN, CDR2 SVGIG (reference sequence). Specimen: PBMCs. This rearrangement joins TRBV30 to TRBJ2-1, with a possible D match to TRBD1 (5 bases). This sequence originates from a woman aged 55-75 years in good health and CMV-seronegative. CDR3 sequence (DNA): TGTGCCTGGAGTGTTTTAAGGGGCGCCGTCAGGGAGCAGTTCTTC. Encoded protein: CAWSVLRGAVREQFF.